A selection of T cell receptor beta chains follows, all from one sample in a study of T-cell reconstitution after alpha-beta-depleted transplantation in children. Each CDR3 protein is one row after TCRdb ran MiXCR on the PCR reads. The sample lists hundreds of thousands of distinct CDR3 sequences, roughly 15% occurring once. The source was PBMCs from the stem cell graft donor, collected from the stem cell graft. The receptors derive from a human donor who donated a stem cell graft to a child with acute myeloid leukemia. The CDR3 runs from the conserved cysteine through the conserved F or W. Fields, in order: clone size, V gene, J gene, D gene, CDR3 protein, CDR3 DNA. D genes are given only for firm matches. Part of the rows lack a size; the others show once, few, many or a class for expanded clones.

>-|TRBV20-1|TRBJ1-5|-
CSARQQDSNQPQHF
TGCAGTGCTAGACAGCAAGATAGCAATCAGCCCCAGCATTTT
>many|TRBV5-1|TRBJ2-3|TRBD1
CASSRQGVAEISQYF
TGCGCCAGCAGTAGACAGGGTGTTGCGGAGATATCGCAGTATTTT
>few|TRBV12-3/TRBV12-4|TRBJ1-1|TRBD1
CASRLTGDGDTEAFF
TGTGCCAGCAGACTAACAGGGGACGGGGACACTGAAGCTTTCTTT
>few|TRBV20-1|TRBJ2-3|-
CSARLGVTDTQYF
TGCAGTGCTAGGCTGGGAGTTACAGATACGCAGTATTTT
>many|TRBV20-1|TRBJ1-5|-
CSAMEGTRQPQHF
TGCAGTGCTATGGAAGGGACAAGGCAGCCCCAGCATTTT
>many|TRBV7-9|TRBJ2-5|-
CASSLAWETQYF
TGTGCCAGCAGCTTAGCGTGGGAGACCCAGTACTTC
>-|TRBV21-1|TRBJ1-5|-
CASSKKTGRGFSQPQHF
TGTGCCAGCAGCAAAAAGACAGGGAGGGGGTTTAGTCAGCCCCAGCATTTT
>-|TRBV24-1|TRBJ2-5|-
CATSDLSGVQETQYF
TGTGCCACCAGTGATCTGTCGGGGGTGCAAGAGACCCAGTACTTC
>-|TRBV20-1|TRBJ2-5|TRBD1
CSAHTGGETQYF
TGCAGTGCTCATACAGGGGGAGAGACCCAGTACTTC
>-|TRBV5-1|TRBJ1-1|-
CASSLAPWVTEAFF
TGCGCCAGCAGCTTGGCCCCCTGGGTCACTGAAGCTTTCTTT
>many|TRBV12-3/TRBV12-4|TRBJ1-1|-
CASSLWSNKDTEAFF
TGTGCCAGCAGTTTATGGTCTAATAAGGACACTGAAGCTTTCTTT
>many|TRBV20-1|TRBJ1-1|TRBD1
CSASRDREVGAFF
TGCAGTGCTAGTCGGGACAGGGAGGTAGGAGCTTTCTTT
>-|TRBV11-3|TRBJ2-1|TRBD1
CASSRTGGVDEQFF
TGTGCCAGCAGCCGTACAGGGGGAGTTGATGAGCAGTTCTTC
>few|TRBV20-1|TRBJ2-2|-
CSALGGPYTGELFF
TGCAGTGCCCTCGGGGGGCCCTACACCGGGGAGCTGTTTTTT
>few|TRBV10-3|TRBJ2-1|TRBD1
CAISSRGLEYNEQFF
TGTGCCATCAGTAGCAGGGGGCTGGAGTACAATGAGCAGTTCTTC
>-|TRBV7-9|TRBJ1-1|-
CASSLAKGRDTEAFF
TGTGCCAGCAGCTTAGCGAAGGGCAGGGACACTGAAGCTTTCTTT
>many|TRBV20-1|TRBJ1-1|-
CSARGAGGRDTEAFF
TGCAGTGCTAGAGGGGCTGGGGGGCGCGACACTGAAGCTTTCTTT
>many|TRBV18|TRBJ2-1|-
CASSPPEGYNEQFF
TGTGCCAGCTCACCACCTGAGGGCTACAATGAGCAGTTCTTC
>once|TRBV30|TRBJ2-2|-
CAWSRNTGELFF
TGTGCCTGGAGTCGGAACACCGGGGAGCTGTTTTTT
>few|TRBV28|TRBJ1-1|-
CASSSTVEAFF
TGTGCCAGCAGTTCGACAGTTGAAGCTTTCTTT
>many|TRBV6-6|TRBJ1-2|-
CASRSTYGYTF
TGTGCCAGCAGATCTACCTATGGCTACACCTTC
>many|TRBV9|TRBJ2-2|-
CASSVDETGELFF
TGTGCCAGCAGCGTAGATGAGACCGGGGAGCTGTTTTTT
>many|TRBV20-1|TRBJ1-1|TRBD1
CSAEGQSNTEAFF
TGCAGTGCGGAGGGACAGTCGAACACTGAAGCTTTCTTT
>many|TRBV20-1|TRBJ1-4|-
CSARDPMGGEKLFF
TGCAGTGCTAGAGATCCGATGGGGGGAGAAAAACTGTTTTTT
>many|TRBV20-1|TRBJ2-5|TRBD1
CSARRRTGQETQYF
TGCAGTGCTAGACGCAGGACAGGACAAGAGACCCAGTACTTC
>few|TRBV7-2|TRBJ2-7|-
CASSFGLVISYEQYF
TGTGCCAGCAGCTTTGGGCTAGTGATCTCCTACGAGCAGTACTTC
>-|TRBV5-1|TRBJ2-2|-
CASGGSTTGELFF
TGCGCCAGCGGGGGATCGACCACCGGGGAGCTGTTTTTT
>many|TRBV20-1|TRBJ1-6|-
CSAKKPIGISSYNSPLHF
TGCAGTGCAAAAAAACCGATAGGGATTAGCTCCTATAATTCACCCCTCCACTTT
>few|TRBV29-1|TRBJ2-2|-
CSVRTANTGELFF
TGCAGCGTGCGGACAGCCAACACCGGGGAGCTGTTTTTT
>many|TRBV27|TRBJ2-3|TRBD1
CASSSGQGGTDTQYF
TGTGCCAGCAGTTCCGGACAGGGTGGCACAGATACGCAGTATTTT
>many|TRBV6-5|TRBJ2-1|TRBD2
CASSYSRERGPNEQFF
TGTGCCAGCAGTTACAGTAGGGAGCGGGGGCCAAATGAGCAGTTCTTC
>many|TRBV7-2|TRBJ2-4|-
CASSQRPLGNKNIQYF
TGTGCCAGCAGCCAACGACCCCTTGGGAACAAAAACATTCAGTACTTC
>few|TRBV29-1|TRBJ1-1|-
CSVVLGYGAFF
TGCAGCGTTGTCTTGGGGTATGGAGCTTTCTTT
>-|TRBV29-1|TRBJ2-2|-
CSVDRQNTGELFF
TGCAGCGTTGATAGGCAGAACACCGGGGAGCTGTTTTTT
>-|TRBV5-1|TRBJ1-6|-
CASSLPGPNSPLHF
TGCGCCAGCAGCTTGCCAGGTCCAAATTCACCCCTCCACTTT
>-|TRBV5-1|TRBJ1-1|-
CASSLATGLTDAFF
TGCGCCAGCAGCTTGGCCACCGGGCTTACTGACGCTTTCTTT
>few|TRBV24-1|TRBJ2-2|-
CATSDPPGSSNTGELFF
TGTGCCACCAGTGATCCCCCTGGCAGCTCGAACACCGGGGAGCTGTTTTTT
>few|TRBV7-9|TRBJ1-6|-
CASSFNTERGSPLHF
TGTGCCAGCAGCTTTAACACCGAAAGGGGTTCACCCCTCCACTTT
>-|TRBV29-1|TRBJ2-4|TRBD1
CSAGQAWPNIQYF
TGCAGCGCAGGACAGGCTTGGCCAAACATTCAGTACTTC
>many|TRBV20-1|TRBJ1-2|TRBD1
CSASPRQGGNYGYTF
TGCAGTGCTAGTCCTCGACAGGGAGGTAACTATGGCTACACCTTC
>few|TRBV29-1|TRBJ2-3|TRBD1
CSVAGGGTLQAYTDTQYF
TGCAGCGTTGCAGGGGGCGGAACACTACAAGCCTACACAGATACGCAGTATTTT
>few|TRBV12-3/TRBV12-4|TRBJ1-1|-
CASSSRASPEAFF
TGTGCCAGCAGCTCCAGGGCCTCCCCAGAAGCTTTCTTT
>few|TRBV20-1|TRBJ2-2|TRBD2
CCVPSTSGLTNTGELFF
TGCTGTGTTCCGTCCACTAGCGGTTTAACGAACACCGGGGAGCTGTTTTTT
>few|TRBV5-6|TRBJ2-2|-
CASSLNVNTGELFF
TGTGCCAGCAGCTTGAACGTGAACACCGGGGAGCTGTTTTTT
>-|TRBV20-1|TRBJ1-2|-
CCARDFATGGRFYGYTF
TGCTGTGCTAGAGATTTCGCAACTGGGGGGCGCTTCTATGGCTACACCTTC
>few|TRBV12-5|TRBJ2-7|-
CASEGLYEQYF
TGTGCTAGTGAAGGACTGTATGAGCAGTACTTC
>few|TRBV4-1|TRBJ1-3|-
CASSQDVRVTLGNTIYF
TGCGCCAGCAGCCAAGATGTAAGGGTCACACTGGGAAACACCATATATTTT
>many|TRBV7-2|TRBJ2-4|-
CASSLGGAKNIQYF
TGTGCCAGCAGCTTAGGGGGAGCCAAAAACATTCAGTACTTC
>-|TRBV20-1|TRBJ1-1|-
CSAPGHPTNTEAFF
TGCAGTGCCCCGGGCCATCCCACAAACACTGAAGCTTTCTTT
>-|TRBV7-2|TRBJ1-5|-
CASSPKGGASNQPQHF
TGTGCCAGCAGCCCAAAGGGGGGAGCTAGCAATCAGCCCCAGCATTTT
>few|TRBV30|TRBJ2-3|-
CAWKHTDTQYF
TGTGCCTGGAAGCACACAGATACGCAGTATTTT
>few|TRBV7-2|TRBJ1-6|-
CASSLARGASNSPLHF
TGTGCCAGCAGCTTAGCGCGGGGGGCCTCGAATTCACCCCTCCACTTT
>many|TRBV10-3|TRBJ2-1|TRBD2
CAISEGLAYNEQFF
TGTGCCATCAGTGAGGGACTAGCCTACAATGAGCAGTTCTTC
>-|TRBV30|TRBJ2-7|TRBD1
CAWRVGTVSYEQYF
TGTGCCTGGAGGGTCGGGACAGTATCCTACGAGCAGTACTTC